This T cell receptor (beta chain) was recovered during a study of blood T cell repertoires in COVID-19. Overall study: COVID-19 samples collected from the United States, Italy and Spain covered acute and convalescent phases.

Generated by immunoSEQ multiplex PCR, the TCRdb table keeps only in-frame clones and is missing some. This sample yields approximately 340,000 clones, of which roughly 87% are seen a single time; approximately 10% belongs to the top ten. The CDR3 extends over 14 amino acids. Per germline, CDR1 MNHEY and CDR2 SVGAGI. V lost 6 bases, J lost 2 bases, and 5 bases stayed unmatched. The sequenced material came from peripheral blood. This sequence was found in a man aged 25-40 years with COVID-19, enrolled during active disease. The V and J genes are TRBV6-5 and TRBJ1-1, with TRBD1 matching 8 bases. The CDR3 coding sequence is TGTGCCAGCAGGGAGGACAGGGCAAACACTGAAGCTTTCTTT. This gives the protein CASREDRANTEAFF.